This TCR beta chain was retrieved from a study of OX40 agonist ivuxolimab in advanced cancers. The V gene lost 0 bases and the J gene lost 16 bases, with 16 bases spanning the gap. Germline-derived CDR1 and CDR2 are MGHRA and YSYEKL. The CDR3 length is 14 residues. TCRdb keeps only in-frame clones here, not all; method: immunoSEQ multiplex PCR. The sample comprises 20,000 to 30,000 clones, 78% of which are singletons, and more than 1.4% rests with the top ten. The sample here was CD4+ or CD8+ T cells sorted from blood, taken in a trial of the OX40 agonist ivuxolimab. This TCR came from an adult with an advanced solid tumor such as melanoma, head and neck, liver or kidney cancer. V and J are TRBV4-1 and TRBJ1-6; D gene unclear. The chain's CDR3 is CASSQDRRTTFLHF. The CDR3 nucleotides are TGCGCCAGCAGCCAAGATCGGAGAACGACATTTCTCCACTTT.